The 29 T cell receptor beta chains below all came from one sample that was sequenced in a study of T cell changes during pregnancy in multiple sclerosis. Produced via immunoSEQ multiplex PCR; TCRdb's table is partial and in-frame only. The repertoire holds 70,000 to 95,000 clones, with roughly 93% as singletons. Material: peripheral blood, obtained in the first trimester of pregnancy. The receptor set was obtained from a female donor with multiple sclerosis, enrolled in a pregnancy study.

The rearrangement uses TRBV18 and TRBJ2-1, with no clear D. The CDR3 extends over 13 amino acids. V was trimmed by 3 bases and J by 8 bases, leaving 11 bases between them. Germline-derived CDR1 and CDR2 are KGHSH and LQKENI. DNA of the CDR3: TGTGCCAGCTCACCCCTCTATGCGGATGAGCAGTTCTTC. Its protein is CASSPLYADEQFF.

The rearrangement uses TRBV5-6 and TRBJ1-2, with 7 bases that match TRBD1. Germline V lookup: CDR1 SGHDT, CDR2 YYEEEE. Trimming took 5 bases from V and 8 from J; bases not matched to a gene: 12. There are 14 residues in the CDR3. The CDR3 DNA sequence: TGTGCCAGCAGACAAGACAGGGTACGAGGGGGCTACACCTTC. Translated: CASRQDRVRGGYTF.

The chain links TRBV5-6 to TRBJ1-2; 7 nucleotides align to TRBD1. Germline V lookup: CDR1 SGHDT, CDR2 YYEEEE. The CDR3 is made up of 12 amino acids. Trimming at V came to 4 bases and at J to 11 bases, leaving 8 bases not matched to a gene. CDR3 DNA: TGTGCCAGCAGCCCAGGACAGGCGGGTTACACCTTC. It codes for CASSPGQAGYTF.

The chain recombines TRBV5-4 with TRBJ1-2, with TRBD1 as a possible D gene (6 bases). Germline CDR1 SGHNT, CDR2 YYREEE (reference sequence). V was trimmed by 1 base and J by 8 bases, leaving 21 bases between them. There are 16 residues in the CDR3. CDR3 coding DNA: TGTGCCAGCAGCTTGCGACCAGGGGTTAGGAGGCAGGGCTACACCTTC. It translates to CASSLRPGVRRQGYTF.

The chain links TRBV5-6 to TRBJ1-2, with 7 bases aligning to TRBD1. Germline V gives CDR1 SGHDT, CDR2 YYEEEE. This CDR3 has 13 amino acids. V was pared by 2 bases and J by 7 bases, with 5 bases of the junction left unmatched. The CDR3 loop is CASSFEGAGGYTF. As DNA, the CDR3 is TGTGCCAGCAGCTTCGAGGGGGCAGGTGGCTACACCTTC.

J is TRBJ1-2 and V is TRBV29-1; D might be TRBD1 (5 bases). V was trimmed by 5 bases and J by 7 bases, leaving 8 bases between them. CDR1 is SQVTM and CDR2 is ANQGSEA in the germline V gene. CDR3 length: 10 residues. The DNA of the CDR3 is TGCAGCGTTAGGGGTGGTGGCTACACCTTC. Translation: CSVRGGGYTF.

The chain couples TRBV4-1 to TRBJ2-7; 7 positions match TRBD1. Germline V gene data show CDR1 as MGHRA and CDR2 as YSYEKL. The CDR3 is made up of 14 amino acids. Trimming removed 1 base from V and 4 bases from J; junction bases left unmatched: 4. In DNA, the CDR3 is TGCGCCAGCAGCCAAGTCCAGGGGGAATACGAGCAGTACTTC. This gives the protein CASSQVQGEYEQYF.

The chain couples TRBV27 to TRBJ2-7, with D perhaps TRBD2 (6 bases). Per germline, CDR1 MNHEY and CDR2 SMNVEV (reference sequence). The CDR3 runs to 13 residues. Between the trimmed V and J ends, which lost 6 bases and 6 bases, there was a span of 15 bases. This CDR3 is CASSHNTGVEQYF. CDR3 DNA sequence: TGTGCCAGCAGCCACAATACGGGGGTCGAGCAGTACTTC.

V gene TRBV19 combines with J gene TRBJ2-5; 7 positions agree with TRBD1. The V gene end was trimmed by 7 bases and the J gene end by 4 bases; junction bases not matched to a gene: 9. Per the germline V gene, CDR1 is LNHDA and CDR2 is SQIVND (reference sequence). The CDR3 extends over 14 amino acids. Written as DNA, the CDR3 is TGTGCCAGTAAACAACCGGGGACAGCAGAGACCCAGTACTTC. Translating gives CASKQPGTAETQYF. The complete variable domain, with remaining parts taken from reference TRBV19 and TRBJ2-5, reads DGGITQSPKYLFRKEGQNVTLSCEQNLNHDAMYWYRQDPGQGLRLIYYSQIVNDFQKGDIAEGYSVSREKKESFPLTVTSAQKNPTAFYLCASKQPGTAETQYFGPGTRLLVL.

This chain's CDR3 is CATHPTGPLVEQYF. CDR3 bases: TGTGCCACCCACCCGACAGGTCCATTGGTGGAGCAGTACTTC. This chain joins TRBV6-1 and TRBJ2-7; maybe TRBD1 (6 bases). Trimming left V 10 bases short and J 7 bases short, with 23 bases between. This CDR3 has 14 amino acids. Germline-derived CDR1 and CDR2 are MNHNS and SASEGT.

The chain combines TRBV5-4 with TRBJ2-7; D uncertain. The CDR3 contains 14 residues. The germline CDR1 and CDR2 sequences are SGHNT and YYREEE (reference sequence). Trimming left V 4 bases short and J 0 bases short, with 11 bases between. DNA for the CDR3: TGTGCCAGCAGCAAAGACCACAGCTCCTACGAGCAGTACTTC. Protein product: CASSKDHSSYEQYF.

The genes are TRBV13 and TRBJ2-1; a weak D match, TRBD2 (6 bases). Germline loops: CDR1 PRHDT, CDR2 FYEKMQ (reference sequence). This CDR3 has 15 residues. The V end was cut by 4 bases, the J end by 5 bases, with 15 bases between. DNA for the CDR3: TGTGCCAGCAGCTACCCGGGACTGAAGCACAATGAGCAGTTCTTC. Its protein is CASSYPGLKHNEQFF. The full variable domain, rest sourced from reference TRBV13 and TRBJ2-1, is AAGVIQSPRHLIKEKRETATLKCYPIPRHDTVYWYQQGPGQDPQFLISFYEKMQSDKGSIPDRFSAQQFSDYHSELNMSSLELGDSALYFCASSYPGLKHNEQFFGPGTRLTVL.

The V gene is TRBV11-2, the J gene TRBJ1-5; a possible D gene is TRBD1 (6 bases). Per the germline V gene, CDR1 is SGHAT and CDR2 is FQNNGV. Trimming stripped 5 bases from V and 2 bases from J, with 13 bases between. The CDR3 has 15 amino acids. CDR3: CASSPTGYGNQPQHF. As DNA, the CDR3 is TGTGCCAGCAGCCCCACAGGGTATGGCAATCAGCCCCAGCATTTT.

Only one count was recorded for this clone. J is TRBJ1-1 and V is TRBV11-2; the D gene is possibly TRBD1 (6 bases). The CDR3 runs 15 residues. Germline lookup yields CDR1 SGHAT and CDR2 FQNNGV. Trimming stripped 0 bases from V and 9 bases from J, with 17 bases between. CDR3 bases: TGTGCCAGCAGCTTAGAGCCTAGGGGGGGGCACCAAGCTTTCTTT. Its translation: CASSLEPRGGHQAFF.

The chain joins TRBV20-1 to TRBJ2-3; D not resolved. This CDR3 contains 11 residues. The V end lost 1 base, the J end lost 4 bases, and 3 bases lay between the germline ends. Germline loops: CDR1 DFQATT, CDR2 SNEGSKA (reference sequence). This CDR3 is CSARVADTQYF. In DNA, the CDR3 is TGCAGTGCTAGAGTAGCAGATACGCAGTATTTT.

The V and J genes are TRBV13 and TRBJ1-6, with D possibly matching TRBD1 (5 bases). Trimming removed 7 bases from V and 14 bases from J, with 27 bases in between. The germline V gene has CDR1 PRHDT and CDR2 FYEKMQ (reference sequence). This CDR3 region has 16 residues. The CDR3 nucleotides are TGTGCCAGCAACCATTACAGGAACCCCACTTTGGGCACCCTCCACTTT. Protein product: CASNHYRNPTLGTLHF. Full variable domain (remainder filled in from reference TRBV13 and TRBJ1-6): AAGVIQSPRHLIKEKRETATLKCYPIPRHDTVYWYQQGPGQDPQFLISFYEKMQSDKGSIPDRFSAQQFSDYHSELNMSSLELGDSALYFCASNHYRNPTLGTLHFGNGTRLTVT.

The rearrangement joins TRBV27 to TRBJ2-1; the match to TRBD2 covers 11 bases. Germline assignment: CDR1 MNHEY and CDR2 SMNVEV (reference sequence). V shed 5 bases, J shed 9 bases, and the junction held 12 bases outside the gene matches. This CDR3 is built from 16 residues. In DNA, the CDR3 is TGTGCCAGCAGTATCCTCCTAGCGGGGGGCATCGGTGAGCAGTTCTTC. It encodes CASSILLAGGIGEQFF.

The chain combines TRBV11-2 with TRBJ1-1, with 8 bases lining up with TRBD1. Germline CDR1 SGHAT, CDR2 FQNNGV. Unmatched junction bases numbered 18, after V lost 5 bases and J lost 7 bases. The CDR3 has 17 residues. CDR3 sequence (DNA): TGTGCCAGCAGCCCAATAATTTCCCTCAGGGGGCCGGGTGAAGCTTTCTTT. Its translation is CASSPIISLRGPGEAFF. Full variable domain (outside the CDR3, taken from reference TRBV11-2 and TRBJ1-1): EAGVAQSPRYKIIEKRQSVAFWCNPISGHATLYWYQQILGQGPKLLIQFQNNGVVDDSQLPKDRFSAERLKGVDSTLKIQPAKLEDSAVYLCASSPIISLRGPGEAFFGQGTRLTVV.

The CDR3 is CASSNTSGGPILYNEQFF. Here the CDR3 DNA reads TGCGCCAGCAGCAATACTAGCGGGGGCCCGATCCTTTACAATGAGCAGTTCTTC. The chain couples TRBV4-1 to TRBJ2-1; 11 nucleotides align to TRBD2. This CDR3 comprises 18 residues. Germline V gene sequence: CDR1 MGHRA, CDR2 YSYEKL. V was clipped by 5 bases and J by 4 bases; unmatched bases: 13.

The chain links TRBV30 to TRBJ1-5; D possibly corresponds to TRBD1 (6 bases). The CDR3 spans 13 residues. V was trimmed by 5 bases and J by 6 bases, leaving 14 bases between them. Germline V gives CDR1 GTSNPN, CDR2 SVGIG (reference sequence). CDR3 residues: CAWQQGAGQPQHF. The DNA of the CDR3 is TGTGCCTGGCAACAGGGAGCAGGTCAGCCCCAGCATTTT.

This clone was found once. The chain joins TRBV4-1 to TRBJ1-1, with D perhaps TRBD1 (6 bases). V was cut by 6 bases and J by 10 bases, with 21 bases left in between. The CDR3 totals 14 residues. Germline CDR1 MGHRA, CDR2 YSYEKL. The CDR3 sequence is CASSPGTTLGGAFF. The CDR3 region has the DNA TGCGCCAGCAGTCCCGGGACAACCCTCGGCGGAGCTTTCTTT.

DNA of the CDR3: TGTGCCAGCAGCGCCGGGGGTAATGAGCAGTTCTTC. Translated: CASSAGGNEQFF. The chain is built from TRBV7-3 and TRBJ2-1; D might be TRBD2 (6 bases). Germline V gene lookup returns CDR1 SGHTA and CDR2 FQGTGA. The CDR3 totals 12 residues. The germline V and J ends were trimmed by 5 bases and 7 bases, with 9 bases remaining between them.

J is TRBJ2-1 and V is TRBV19, with 7 bases aligning to TRBD1. Germline V gene sequence: CDR1 LNHDA, CDR2 SQIVND (reference sequence). Trimming cost V 4 bases and J 8 bases; bases outside gene matches: 5. This CDR3 is built from 13 residues. The chain's CDR3 is CASSNQGGYEQFF. The CDR3 DNA reads TGTGCCAGTAGTAATCAAGGGGGCTATGAGCAGTTCTTC.

The rearrangement uses TRBV11-2 and TRBJ2-5; TRBD2 might be the D (5 bases). Germline CDR1 reads SGHAT; CDR2 reads FQNNGV. The CDR3 is 13 residues long. The V gene lost 7 bases and the J gene lost 2 bases, with 11 bases spanning the gap. In DNA, the CDR3 is TGTGCCAGCACCCCGTGGGAGCAAGAGACCCAGTACTTC. Translation gives CASTPWEQETQYF.

The rearrangement links TRBV21-1 to TRBJ1-1. TRBV21-1 is annotated as a pseudogene. The CDR3 has 14 amino acids. The CDR3 DNA is TGTGCCAGCAGCGAAGAAAACCCCGGTAATGAAGCTTTCTTT. Translating it yields CASSEENPGNEAFF.

This chain joins TRBV7-2 and TRBJ2-1; TRBD1 aligns across 7 bases. Germline CDR1 and CDR2: SGHTA and FQGNSA. With V trimmed by 0 bases and J by 5 bases, 7 bases remained unmatched. The CDR3 spans 16 residues. The CDR3 loop is CASSLAGAGTDNEQFF. CDR3 bases: TGTGCCAGCAGCTTAGCCGGGGCCGGGACAGACAATGAGCAGTTCTTC.

The rearrangement uses TRBV19 and TRBJ1-4; D gene ambiguous. V lost 0 bases to trimming and J lost 0 bases, with 5 bases between them. This CDR3 spans 15 amino acids. Germline CDR1 and CDR2: LNHDA and SQIVND (reference sequence). CDR3 sequence reads: CASSIDGATNEKLFF. DNA of the CDR3: TGTGCCAGTAGTATAGACGGGGCAACTAATGAAAAACTGTTTTTT.

The J gene is TRBJ2-1, the V gene TRBV21-1; the table calls TRBD2, which could not be checked here. TRBV21-1 is deemed a pseudogene. The CDR3 runs 14 residues. CDR3: CASSKSTSGGWWFF. The CDR3 DNA reads as TGTGCCAGCAGCAAGTCGACTAGCGGGGGGTGGTGGTTCTTC.

The genes are TRBV7-3 and TRBJ2-3; D may be TRBD1 (6 bases). Germline CDR1 reads SGHTA; CDR2 reads FQGTGA. V lost 5 bases and J lost 5, with 20 bases in between. The CDR3 covers 16 residues. DNA for the CDR3: TGTGCCAGCAGCCTGACAGTTCAGTTAGGGGGAGATACGCAGTATTTT. Residues: CASSLTVQLGGDTQYF.